These 30 T cell receptor beta chains were all obtained from the same sample, sequenced in a study of T-cell reconstitution after alpha-beta-depleted transplantation in children. Unique molecular identifiers were used in preparing the TCRbeta library. TCRdb fed the PCR reads into MiXCR, producing one record per CDR3 protein. Among 250,000 to 300,000 distinct CDR3 sequences, around 9.6% were seen once, and the ten largest hold about 9.5%. Here the sequenced sample was PBMCs from the stem cell graft donor, taken from the stem cell graft. The receptors come from a human donor who donated a stem cell graft to a child with SCID.

In DNA, the CDR3 is TGTGCCAGCAGCTCCCCAAAGCGGGGGGGCTCCTACAATGAGCAGTTCTTC. It codes for CASSSPKRGGSYNEQFF. The rearrangement joins TRBV11-2 to TRBJ2-1, with TRBD2 identical over 10 bases. The CDR3 extends over 17 amino acids. J was trimmed by 0 bases and V by 4 bases; bases with no gene match: 6. The germline V gene encodes CDR1 SGHAT and CDR2 FQNNGV.

Ten or more counts support this clonotype. The rearrangement links TRBV3-1 to TRBJ1-1, with D unclear. The CDR3 loop spans 11 amino acids. Trimming took 6 bases from V and 8 from J, leaving 10 bases between them. CDR1 is LGHDT, CDR2 YNNKEL, per germline (reference sequence). CDR3 coding DNA: TGTGCCAGCAGTCACGGTCCGGAAGCTTTCTTT. It encodes CASSHGPEAFF.

The chain joins TRBV5-6 to TRBJ2-7, with a tentative D call TRBD1 (5 bases). The germline V gene has CDR1 SGHDT and CDR2 YYEEEE. The CDR3 runs to 15 residues. V lost 4 bases, J lost 3 bases, and 17 bases lay in between. The chain's CDR3 is CASSQYTGKLYEQYF. The CDR3 DNA sequence: TGTGCCAGCAGCCAATACACAGGCAAGCTCTACGAGCAGTACTTC.

The gene calls are TRBV7-9 and TRBJ1-6; 7 bases fit TRBD1. In germline, CDR1 is SEHNR, CDR2 FQNEAQ (reference sequence). The CDR3 runs 15 residues. V lost 4 bases and J lost 6; bases outside the gene matches: 6. CDR3 in amino acids: CASSSGGTANSPLHF. In nucleotides, the CDR3 is TGTGCCAGCAGCTCGGGGGGGACAGCTAATTCACCCCTCCACTTT.

This chain joins TRBV7-6 and TRBJ2-4, with 13 bases lining up with TRBD2. V shed 4 bases, J shed 0 bases, and the junction held 6 bases outside the gene matches. The CDR3 consists of 18 residues. Germline V gives CDR1 SGHVS, CDR2 FNYEAQ. CDR3 residues: CASSSGTSGNLAKNIQYF. The CDR3 region has the DNA TGTGCCAGCAGCTCCGGGACTAGCGGGAACCTAGCCAAAAACATTCAGTACTTC.

This clonotype was detected ten times or more. The gene calls are TRBV6-5 and TRBJ2-3; 7 bases are shared with TRBD1. Germline V gene lookup returns CDR1 MNHEY and CDR2 SVGAGI. Trimming removed 5 bases from V and 0 bases from J; junction bases left unmatched: 5. This CDR3 comprises 15 residues. CDR3 nucleotide sequence: TGTGCCAGCAGTCCAGAGACAGGGAGCACAGATACGCAGTATTTT. It yields the protein CASSPETGSTDTQYF.

The rearrangement links TRBV7-2 to TRBJ1-6; D gene unclear. Looked up from germline, CDR1 is SGHTA and CDR2 is FQGNSA. The V and J ends lost 5 bases and 7 bases respectively, with 6 bases between them. This CDR3 region has 12 residues. The CDR3 nucleotides read TGTGCCAGCAGCACGTACAATTCACCCCTCCACTTT. It specifies CASSTYNSPLHF.

The CDR3 reads CASSLERGHSYEQYF. The CDR3, as DNA: TGTGCCAGCAGCTTAGAGCGGGGGCACTCCTACGAGCAGTACTTC. V gene TRBV7-2 combines with J gene TRBJ2-7, with 8 positions matching TRBD2. CDR1 is SGHTA and CDR2 is FQGNSA in the germline V gene. This CDR3 is built from 15 residues. Trimming at V came to 1 base and at J to 0 bases, leaving 2 bases not matched to a gene.

This clonotype was seen more than once but under ten times. The chain combines TRBV7-9 with TRBJ2-7; 7 bases align to TRBD2. This CDR3 spans 16 amino acids. Trimming cost V 0 bases and J 0 bases; bases outside gene matches: 5. The V gene's germline CDR1 is SEHNR and CDR2 FQNEAQ (reference sequence). The CDR3 DNA reads as TGTGCCAGCAGCTTAGCGGACGGGGGGTACTCCTACGAGCAGTACTTC. It encodes CASSLADGGYSYEQYF.

The gene calls are TRBV6-2 or TRBV6-3 and TRBJ1-2, with a weak D call TRBD1 (5 bases). The CDR3 consists of 12 residues. Trimming removed 2 bases from V and 8 bases from J, with 9 bases in between. In germline, CDR1 is MNHEY, CDR2 SVGEGT. The CDR3 DNA reads TGTGCCAGCAGTTACGTTGGGGGGGGCTACACCTTC. This translates into CASSYVGGGYTF.

A few counts support this clonotype. The chain combines TRBV20-1 with TRBJ2-7; 9 bases line up with TRBD2. CDR1 and CDR2 from the germline V gene are DFQATT and SNEGSKA (reference sequence). V shed 0 bases, J shed 4 bases, and the junction held 7 bases outside the gene matches. The CDR3 is made up of 15 amino acids. This chain's CDR3 is CSARDILAGHYEQYF. CDR3 coding DNA: TGCAGTGCTAGAGATATTCTAGCGGGACATTACGAGCAGTACTTC.

This clonotype was seen at least ten times. The chain recombines TRBV12-3 or TRBV12-4 with TRBJ2-3, with a possible D match to TRBD2 (6 bases). Trimming took 2 bases from V and 0 from J, leaving 15 bases between them. This CDR3 region has 17 residues. This CDR3 is CASSLPQQSGSTDTQYF. In nucleotides, the CDR3 is TGTGCCAGCAGTTTACCACAACAAAGCGGGAGCACAGATACGCAGTATTTT.

This clonotype occurred many times. The chain recombines TRBV12-3 or TRBV12-4 with TRBJ2-5; D gene uncertain. CDR3 length equals 13 residues. V lost 3 bases to trimming and J lost 2 bases, with 7 bases between them. The CDR3 here is CASSLMFQETQYF. CDR3 nucleotide sequence: TGTGCCAGCAGTTTGATGTTTCAAGAGACCCAGTACTTC.

The chain employs TRBV5-1 and TRBJ2-3; D gene ambiguous. Germline V gene lookup returns CDR1 SGHRS and CDR2 YFSETQ. The CDR3 runs to 15 residues. The V and J ends lost 5 bases and 0 bases respectively, with 13 bases between them. CDR3 region: CASSSLGLSTDTQYF. The CDR3 region has the DNA TGCGCCAGCAGTTCGCTAGGTCTAAGCACAGATACGCAGTATTTT. Looking up the rest from reference TRBV5-1 and TRBJ2-3 gives the full variable domain: KAGVTQTPRYLIKTRGQQVTLSCSPISGHRSVSWYQQTPGQGLQFLFEYFSETQRNKGNFPGRFSGRQFSNSRSEMNVSTLELGDSALYLCASSSLGLSTDTQYFGPGTRLTVL.

This clonotype was seen a few times. The J gene is TRBJ1-2, the V gene TRBV6-5; TRBD1 aligns across 8 bases. CDR1 and CDR2 (germline): MNHEY, SVGAGI. The CDR3 loop spans 16 amino acids. Trimming took 0 bases from V and 6 from J; bases not matched to a gene: 9. The CDR3 DNA is TGTGCCAGCAGTTACTCGATTACTGGACAGGGCAATGGCTACACCTTC. The encoded protein is CASSYSITGQGNGYTF.

CDR3 coding DNA: TGTGCCAGCAGCCGCGGGCTCCTCGGCGCTGAAGCTTTCTTT. Encoded protein: CASSRGLLGAEAFF. The rearrangement uses TRBV7-9 and TRBJ1-1; D is undetermined. The CDR3 covers 14 residues. CDR1 SEHNR and CDR2 FQNEAQ come from the germline V gene (reference sequence). Trimming took 5 bases from V and 6 from J, leaving 16 bases between them. Variable domain in full (rest from reference TRBV7-9 and TRBJ1-1): DTGVSQNPRHKITKRGQNVTFRCDPISEHNRLYWYRQTLGQGPEFLTYFQNEAQLEKSRLLSDRFSAERPKGSFSTLEIQRTEQGDSAMYLCASSRGLLGAEAFFGQGTRLTVV.

This clonotype appeared many times. This chain uses TRBV20-1 with TRBJ2-1, with 8 bases matching TRBD1. V gave up 0 bases and J gave up 9 bases; unmatched junction bases: 4. The germline V gene encodes CDR1 DFQATT and CDR2 SNEGSKA (reference sequence). This CDR3 region has 13 residues. The DNA of the CDR3 is TGCAGTGCTAGAGATGCAGGGGGCTTTGAGCAGTTCTTC. This sequence encodes CSARDAGGFEQFF.

The sample holds a few counts of this clonotype. The chain couples TRBV7-2 to TRBJ2-1; D is unresolved. Trimming left V 4 bases short and J 8 bases short, with 15 bases between. Germline loops: CDR1 SGHTA, CDR2 FQGNSA. This CDR3 has 14 residues. The CDR3 sequence: CASSSDRLSHEQFF. In DNA, the CDR3 is TGTGCCAGCAGCTCCGACCGCCTAAGCCATGAGCAGTTCTTC.

The sample holds a few counts of this clonotype. This chain uses TRBV12-3 or TRBV12-4 with TRBJ1-1; D possibly corresponds to TRBD1 (5 bases). The CDR3 is made up of 14 amino acids. V lost 1 base and J lost 4, with 10 bases in between. DNA for the CDR3: TGTGCCAGCAGTTTAGAGGGGTGGGGCACTGAAGCTTTCTTT. It translates to CASSLEGWGTEAFF.

This clonotype was found a few times. The chain has TRBV5-1 and TRBJ1-1; weak D call: TRBD1 (5 bases). Trimming stripped 2 bases from V and 4 bases from J, with 18 bases between. The length of the CDR3 is 16 residues. CDR1 SGHRS and CDR2 YFSETQ come from the germline V gene. CDR3 nucleotide sequence: TGCGCCAGCAGCTTCCCTATGGGGGATGGAAGCACTGAAGCTTTCTTT. As protein: CASSFPMGDGSTEAFF.

J is TRBJ2-3 and V is TRBV6-2 or TRBV6-3, with 8 positions matching TRBD1. The trim removed 7 bases at V and 2 bases at J, leaving 11 bases unmatched. The CDR3 runs to 16 residues. CDR1 is MNHEY and CDR2 is SVGEGT in the germline V gene. This CDR3 is CASKTGAGLVTDTQYF. The CDR3, as DNA: TGTGCCAGCAAGACAGGGGCGGGGCTGGTCACAGATACGCAGTATTTT.

This chain uses TRBV27 with TRBJ2-7; 12 bases line up with TRBD2. The CDR3 extends over 14 amino acids. J gave up 5 bases and V 4 bases, and 3 bases lay outside the gene matches. Germline CDR1 is MNHEY and CDR2 is SMNVEV (reference sequence). The CDR3 bases are TGTGCCAGCAGTTCGGGACTAGCGGGCGACGAGCAGTACTTC. This encodes CASSSGLAGDEQYF.

As to this clonotype: A single base separates this from a much larger clone, so it may be a read error. Since no conserved phenylalanine or tryptophan closes the CDR3, a read error is the likely cause. This chain links TRBV5-6 with TRBJ2-7; a possible D gene is TRBD1 (5 bases). CDR1 SGHDT and CDR2 YYEEEE come from the germline V gene. The CDR3 is 15 amino acids. Trimming left V 5 bases short and J 2 bases short, with 17 bases between. As DNA, the CDR3 is TGTGCCAGCAGAAAGTGGGCAGGGTTACCCTACGAGCAGTACTAC. Amino acids: CASRKWAGLPYEQYY.

As regards this clonotype: Being one base from a much bigger clone, this may be a read error. The J gene is TRBJ2-1, the V gene TRBV28; D not resolved. V was pared by 6 bases and J by 11 bases, with 11 bases between. The CDR3 consists of 11 residues. Germline V gene sequence: CDR1 MDHEN, CDR2 SYDVKM. The CDR3 region is CASSRILQQFF. DNA for the CDR3: TGTGCCAGCAGCAGGATCCTTCAGCAGTTCTTC.

This clonotype was detected a few times. This chain connects TRBV27 to TRBJ1-4, with D maybe TRBD1 (5 bases). Germline CDR1 and CDR2: MNHEY and SMNVEV (reference sequence). This CDR3 is 15 amino acids long. V was pared by 5 bases and J by 8 bases, with 18 bases between. The CDR3 spells CASSPKKGSSEKLFF. The CDR3 DNA follows: TGTGCCAGCAGTCCAAAGAAGGGGAGTAGCGAAAAACTGTTTTTT.

This clonotype was detected many times. The CDR3 bases are TGTGCCAGCAGCTTCTCCGGGACAGGGTTCACCGGGGAGCTGTTTTTT. It yields the protein CASSFSGTGFTGELFF. The chain is built from TRBV5-5 and TRBJ2-2; 9 bases line up with TRBD1. The germline V gene encodes CDR1 SGHKS and CDR2 YYEKEE (reference sequence). The length of the CDR3 is 16 residues. J lost 4 bases, V lost 2 bases, and 6 bases had no gene match.

This clonotype was counted between two and nine times. The V and J genes are TRBV20-1 and TRBJ2-5; D call uncertain. CDR3 length: 15 residues. Germline V CDR1 and CDR2: DFQATT, SNEGSKA (reference sequence). V was trimmed by 3 bases and J by 4 bases, leaving 18 bases between them. Written as DNA, the CDR3 is TGCAGTGCTAGCAGTGGTGCTTTAATATCAGAGACCCAGTACTTC. Amino acids: CSASSGALISETQYF.

The sample holds a few counts of this clonotype. The chain links TRBV12-3 or TRBV12-4 to TRBJ1-4; 8 nucleotides match TRBD1. V was clipped by 8 bases and J by 5 bases; unmatched bases: 7. This CDR3 spans 14 amino acids. CDR3 DNA sequence: TGTGCCAGCTGCCAGGGGGCTTTGAATGAAAAACTGTTTTTT. Encoded protein: CASCQGALNEKLFF.

The chain uses TRBV9 and TRBJ1-1; TRBD1 agrees at 8 bases. CDR1 SGDLS and CDR2 YYNGEE come from the germline V gene. Losses at the gene ends were 3 bases for V and 11 bases for J; bases not matched to a gene: 12. This CDR3 has 14 amino acids. The CDR3, as DNA: TGTGCCAGCAGCGATCCCCCCCAGGACAGGGAGGCTTTCTTT. It yields the protein CASSDPPQDREAFF.

The chain employs TRBV19 and TRBJ2-5, with D possibly being TRBD1 or TRBD2 (6 bases each). The CDR3 runs to 15 residues. Deletions cut 2 bases from V and 2 bases from J, with 12 bases between. Germline-derived CDR1 and CDR2 are LNHDA and SQIVND (reference sequence). CDR3 loop: CASSITGAAQETQYF. Here the CDR3 DNA reads TGTGCCAGTAGTATAACGGGGGCCGCACAAGAGACCCAGTACTTC.